Listed here is a single TCR beta chain. Sequencing used immunoSEQ multiplex PCR; TCRdb keeps in-frame clones, though not all of them. In the table there are hundreds of thousands of clones, around 87% of which are singletons. These data come from a study of blood T cell repertoires in COVID-19. Across the whole study: T cells, B-cell-depleted T cells, or PBMCs provided the cDNA or gDNA that served as material.

Germline-derived CDR1 and CDR2 are SNHLY and FYNNEI. The CDR3 totals 15 residues. V shed 5 bases, J shed 8 bases, and the junction held 12 bases outside the gene matches. The origin of this receptor is a man between 60 and 70 years old who had recovered from COVID-19. The sample was peripheral blood. This chain uses TRBV2 with TRBJ2-1; 7 bases agree with TRBD2. CDR3 nucleotides: TGTGCCAGCAGTTCCAGACTAGCCGGGCGGGATGAGCAGTTCTTC. Protein: CASSSRLAGRDEQFF.